This T cell receptor beta chain was identified in a study of post-analysis software for immune sequencing data. Study context: There were relapsing-remitting, secondary progressive and progressive-relapsing multiple sclerosis among the disease courses included. Overall study findings and caveats: There was significantly lower normalized Chao1 diversity in multiple sclerosis patients than in controls. Samples from a shared batch, those prepared together, strongly co-clustered by F measure. With TRBV5-6, TRBV5-1 and TRBV20-1 included, 5 or 6 TRBV segments were more frequent in patients than in controls.

About this clonotype: The antigen is not known. One junction end does not reproduce the germline sequence, and a read error may be involved.

Germline V gene sequence: CDR1 MGHRA, CDR2 YSYEKL. This CDR3 comprises 14 residues. Built from TCR beta cDNA, the libraries had unique molecular identifiers in them. Some 500,000 cDNA molecules were recovered from an input of about 0.9 to 11 million T cells. TCRdb analysed the PCR reads with MiXCR anew, one entry per CDR3 protein. The sample holds over 300,000 distinct CDR3 sequences, 30% to 45% seen once. This clonotype was obtained from a girl aged 10 to 17 with multiple sclerosis. Material for sequencing was blood. The chain joins TRBV4-1 to TRBJ2-7, with D possibly being TRBD1 (6 bases). CDR3 protein: CASSQEGGNYEQCF. The CDR3 nucleotides read TGCGCCAGCAGCCAAGAAGGGGGTAACTACGAGCAGTGCTTC.